This record looks at one T cell receptor beta chain sequence and its context. The antigen remains unidentified. Germline lookup yields CDR1 SGDLS and CDR2 YYNGEE. This CDR3 is built from 16 residues. Trimming removed 4 bases from V and 7 bases from J; junction bases left unmatched: 8. Assay used: immunoSEQ multiplex PCR; TCRdb lists only in-frame clones, some missing. In the table there are 140,000 or so clones, more than 75% of which are singletons. This entry is derived from a study of T cell responses to AZD1222 COVID-19 vaccine. Findings of the study overall: Reportedly, close to half of spike-specific TCRs are directed against unmutated variant regions. Baseline seropositivity occurred in only a handful of AZD1222 recipients. Sampling captured repertoires only after the peak T cell response. At 160-218 and 743-854, vaccine-associated CD4 TCRs were dominant, and they spanned spike.

The source is an adult who received the AZD1222 COVID-19 vaccine. V is TRBV9 and J is TRBJ1-6, with TRBD1 matching 10 bases. Sequenced here: peripheral blood, sampled 28 days after the second AZD1222 dose. CDR3 amino acids: CASSSDRGLNNSPLHF. The CDR3 nucleotides are TGTGCCAGCAGCTCCGACAGGGGGCTCAACAATTCACCCCTCCACTTT.